The rows below give T cell receptor beta chains drawn from one sample of a study of tumor T cells in aggressive B-cell lymphoma. Using immunoSEQ multiplex PCR, the repertoire was profiled, and TCRdb retains in-frame clones only, with some absent. This table holds about 510 clones, roughly nine tenths found once. The sample was tumor tissue. These receptors all stem from an adult with diffuse large B cell lymphoma. CDR3s include the opening cysteine and the closing phenylalanine or tryptophan. The D gene is left open where the match is weak. Some rows mark clone size as missing; the rest say once, few, many or name a class of expanded clone.

j_call,v_call,clone_size,d_call,cdr3_length,cdr3_nt,cdr3_aa
TRBJ1-6,TRBV5-1,-,TRBD1,14,TGCGCCAGCAGCCGGGGACAGGGTAATTCACCCCTCCACTTT,CASSRGQGNSPLHF
TRBJ2-1,TRBV5-1,-,TRBD2,15,TGCGCCAGCAGCTCAGCCGGGACTAGCTTCAATGAGCAGTTCTTC,CASSSAGTSFNEQFF
TRBJ2-5,TRBV5-5,-,TRBD1,14,TGTGCCAGCAGCCCGACAGGGTCAAGTGAGACCCAGTACTTC,CASSPTGSSETQYF
TRBJ2-7,TRBV18,-,-,15,TGTGCCAGCTCACCAACGGGAGCCGGGGGTTACGAGCAGTACTTC,CASSPTGAGGYEQYF
TRBJ1-1,TRBV7-2,-,TRBD1,15,TGTGCCAGCAGCTCTATGCTCGACAGGGACACTGAAGCTTTCTTT,CASSSMLDRDTEAFF
TRBJ2-1,TRBV5-1,few,TRBD2,15,TGCGCCAGCAGTGCTCCGGCGGGGGGGCCCCATGAGCAGTTCTTC,CASSAPAGGPHEQFF
TRBJ2-7,TRBV20-1,-,-,11,TGCAGTGCTCATACAGTTTACGAGCAGTACTTC,CSAHTVYEQYF
TRBJ2-7,TRBV5-1,-,TRBD1,17,TGCGCCAGCAGCTCGGGCACAGGGGGCGTACCGGCCTACGAGCAGTACTTC,CASSSGTGGVPAYEQYF
TRBJ1-1,TRBV14,few,TRBD1,15,TGTGCCAGCAGCCTTTCGACAGGGGGCTACACTGAAGCTTTCTTT,CASSLSTGGYTEAFF
TRBJ2-5,TRBV7-2,-,TRBD1,13,TGTGCCAGCAGGACAGGGGGCGGAGAGACCCAGTACTTC,CASRTGGGETQYF
TRBJ2-5,TRBV7-9,-,TRBD2,14,TGTGCCAGCAGGAGCGGGGTATACCAAGAGACCCAGTACTTC,CASRSGVYQETQYF
TRBJ2-7,TRBV10-2,-,TRBD2,13,TGCGCCAGCAGTGAAGGACTAGACTACGAGCAGTACTTC,CASSEGLDYEQYF
TRBJ2-3,TRBV23-1,-,TRBD2,16,TGCGCCAGCAGTCAACCGGGACTAGCGGTCACAGATACGCAGTATTTT,CASSQPGLAVTDTQYF
TRBJ1-1,TRBV29-1,-,-,14,TGCAGCGTTGTCCTCGCGACAGCTAACACTGAAGCTTTCTTT,CSVVLATANTEAFF
TRBJ1-4,TRBV5-1,-,TRBD1,16,TGCGCCAGCAGCCCCCGGGACAGGGGATTAAGTGAAAAACTGTTTTTT,CASSPRDRGLSEKLFF
TRBJ2-7,TRBV9,-,-,15,TGTGCCAGCAGCGTAGCCCCCGATACCCTATACGAGCAGTACTTC,CASSVAPDTLYEQYF
TRBJ1-1,TRBV5-4,-,-,13,TGTGCCAGCAGCTTGGGCAGGAACACTGAAGCTTTCTTT,CASSLGRNTEAFF
TRBJ2-3,TRBV5-1,-,TRBD2,16,TGCGCCAGCAGCCTGGAGGGACTAGCGGGTACGGATACGCAGTATTTT,CASSLEGLAGTDTQYF
TRBJ1-1,TRBV4-1,-,-,12,TGCGCCAGCAGCCAAAGGGGAAACGAAGCTTTCTTT,CASSQRGNEAFF
TRBJ2-1,TRBV4-3,once,TRBD2,18,TGCGCCAGCAGCCAAGAATGGGTGGCGGGAGGCACCTACAATGAGCAGTTCTTC,CASSQEWVAGGTYNEQFF
TRBJ1-5,TRBV2,-,TRBD1,13,TGTGCCAGCAACAGGGGAAACAATCAGCCCCAGCATTTT,CASNRGNNQPQHF
TRBJ1-6,TRBV5-1,-,TRBD1,16,TGCGCCAGCAGCCTGACTCCGGACAGGGGAAATTCACCCCTCCACTTT,CASSLTPDRGNSPLHF
TRBJ1-1,TRBV7-2,-,-,13,TGTGCCAGCAGCTTAGCCCAAAACACTGAAGCTTTCTTT,CASSLAQNTEAFF
TRBJ2-3,TRBV9,once,-,15,TGTGCCAGCAGCCCTCGGGACTCTCCCACAGATACGCAGTATTTT,CASSPRDSPTDTQYF
TRBJ2-3,TRBV11-3,-,-,15,TGTGCCAGCAGCCAATCGGGGATGGGGACAGATACGCAGTATTTT,CASSQSGMGTDTQYF
TRBJ1-1,TRBV23-1,few,-,11,TGCGCCAGCGGTTCCGGGACACGGGCTTTCTTT,CASGSGTRAFF
TRBJ1-4,TRBV9,-,-,14,TGTGCCAGCAGCCCCAGGGCAACTAATGAAAAACTGTTTTTT,CASSPRATNEKLFF
TRBJ2-5,TRBV30,-,-,10,TGTGCCTGGACTCAAGAGACCCAGTACTTC,CAWTQETQYF
TRBJ2-5,TRBV7-9,-,TRBD2,14,TGTGCCAGCAGAGGAGGACTAGCAGGGGAGACCCAGTACTTC,CASRGGLAGETQYF
TRBJ2-7,TRBV7-9,-,-,16,TGTGCCAGCAGCTTTCGGGACACCTCGTCCGACTACGAGCAGTACTTC,CASSFRDTSSDYEQYF
TRBJ1-1,TRBV7-9,few,TRBD1,13,TGTGCCAGCAGGCCAACAGGGGACACTGAAGCTTTCTTT,CASRPTGDTEAFF
TRBJ2-1,TRBV7-9,-,TRBD1,16,TGTGCCAGCAGCTTAGAGGGACAGGTTTTCTACAATGAGCAGTTCTTC,CASSLEGQVFYNEQFF